Below are 29 T cell receptor beta chains sequenced from a single sample in a study of cytomegalovirus exposure and HLA in healthy donors (dated by TCRdb to between 2016 and 2019). The library relied on the immunoSEQ multiplex PCR assay. This immuneACCESS table, as held by TCRdb, lists in-frame sequences with V and J called but not all clones. Of the missing ones, under half trace to an unresolved V gene in checked studies; the others have no known cause. The sample includes more than 250,000 clones, with 87% observed a single time. About 1.2% of the sample is in the top ten clones. Sequencing was carried out using PBMCs. The receptor set was obtained from a woman younger than 45 in good health and CMV-seropositive.

V gene TRBV5-6 combines with J gene TRBJ1-5, with D perhaps matching TRBD1 (6 bases). The CDR3 is 14 residues long. CDR1 SGHDT and CDR2 YYEEEE come from the germline V gene. With 4 bases removed from V and 6 bases from J, the gap between germline ends came to 14 bases. In DNA form, the CDR3 reads TGTGCCAGCAGCCCCGGTATAGGGGGTCAGCCCCAGCATTTT. Amino acids: CASSPGIGGQPQHF.

This clone was seen just once. The chain uses TRBV4-2 and TRBJ2-7; D is unclear. Trimming removed 0 bases at V and 0 bases at J, with 9 bases between. CDR1 and CDR2 (germline): LGHNA, YNFKEQ. The CDR3 is 15 amino acids. The CDR3 spells CASSQERQSSYEQYF. Here the CDR3 DNA reads TGTGCCAGCAGCCAAGAGCGGCAATCCTCCTACGAGCAGTACTTC.

The chain has TRBV27 and TRBJ2-6; 8 bases align to TRBD1. The CDR3 has 17 amino acids. Per germline, CDR1 MNHEY and CDR2 SMNVEV (reference sequence). V lost 5 bases to trimming and J lost 3 bases; unmatched junction nucleotides: 9. CDR3 sequence reads: CASSGQGLSLGANVLTF. The CDR3 DNA reads as TGTGCCAGCAGTGGACAGGGTCTCTCCCTTGGGGCCAACGTCCTGACTTTC.

This rearrangement joins TRBV5-1 to TRBJ1-5; D perhaps matches TRBD1 (5 bases). The CDR3 contains 16 residues. V was cut by 4 bases and J by 0 bases, with 14 bases left in between. Germline V CDR1 and CDR2: SGHRS, YFSETQ. CDR3 sequence (DNA): TGCGCCAGCAGCATGTTGGAGGGGTATAGCAATCAGCCCCAGCATTTT. Residues: CASSMLEGYSNQPQHF.

This chain uses TRBV9 with TRBJ2-6; 7 bases line up with TRBD1. There are 19 residues in the CDR3. CDR1 is SGDLS and CDR2 is YYNGEE in the germline V gene. V lost 0 bases and J lost 0; bases outside the gene matches: 9. The CDR3 coding sequence is TGTGCCAGCAGCGTAGGACCGGGACAGCACCCCTCTGGGGCCAACGTCCTGACTTTC. The encoded protein is CASSVGPGQHPSGANVLTF.

The V gene is TRBV7-7, the J gene TRBJ2-1; perhaps TRBD2 as D (5 bases). Germline V gene data show CDR1 as SSHAT and CDR2 as FNYEAQ (reference sequence). The CDR3 extends over 13 amino acids. Between the trimmed V and J ends, which lost 6 bases and 6 bases, there was a span of 12 bases. The CDR3 DNA sequence: TGTGCCAGCAGTCGGACTGGACTCAATGAGCAGTTCTTC. This gives the protein CASSRTGLNEQFF.

The CDR3 loop is CASSRGPMNTEAFF. In nucleotides, the CDR3 is TGTGCCAGCAGTCGCGGACCGATGAACACTGAAGCTTTCTTT. The chain employs TRBV6-5 and TRBJ1-1; D gene ambiguous. The germline CDR1 and CDR2 sequences are MNHEY and SVGAGI. Trimming pared 5 bases from V and 0 bases from J, leaving 10 bases between. This CDR3 has 14 residues.

This clone has only a few counts. This chain uses TRBV2 with TRBJ1-2; D gene ambiguous. V shed 8 bases and J shed 10 bases, with 11 bases lying between them. CDR3 length: 10 residues. In germline, CDR1 is SNHLY, CDR2 FYNNEI. CDR3 sequence reads: CASAFLDYTF. The CDR3 region has the DNA TGTGCCAGCGCCTTCTTGGACTACACCTTC.

The V and J genes are TRBV2 and TRBJ2-7, with 7 bases matching TRBD2. This CDR3 contains 14 residues. Germline V gives CDR1 SNHLY, CDR2 FYNNEI. Unmatched junction bases numbered 8, after V lost 6 bases and J lost 3 bases. The DNA of the CDR3 is TGTGCCAGCAGCGGGCGGGGGTCCAGCTACGAGCAGTACTTC. It translates to CASSGRGSSYEQYF.

The CDR3 DNA is TGTGCCAGCAGCTTGGTCCGTCAAGAGACCCAGTACTTC. This encodes CASSLVRQETQYF. The V call is TRBV5-6, the J call TRBJ2-5, with D hard to call. This CDR3 spans 13 amino acids. The V and J ends lost 0 bases and 2 bases respectively, with 5 bases between them. Germline V CDR1 and CDR2: SGHDT, YYEEEE.

V is TRBV7-8 and J is TRBJ1-6; D call uncertain. Germline lookup yields CDR1 SGHVS and CDR2 FQNEAQ. CDR3 length: 15 residues. With 5 bases removed from V and 8 bases from J, the gap between germline ends came to 16 bases. The CDR3 protein is CASSARQADHSPLHF. The CDR3 region has the DNA TGTGCCAGCAGCGCAAGGCAGGCCGATCATTCACCCCTCCACTTT.

A word on this clone: Other DNA sequences within the sample encode an identical CDR3. The chain employs TRBV28 and TRBJ1-3; D gene unclear. Per germline, CDR1 MDHEN and CDR2 SYDVKM. Trimming took 2 bases from V and 0 from J, leaving 5 bases between them. The CDR3 loop spans 14 amino acids. CDR3 protein: CASSLGLSGNTIYF. The CDR3 nucleotides are TGTGCCAGCAGTTTAGGTCTCTCTGGAAACACCATATATTTT.

The V call is TRBV27, the J call TRBJ1-3; no firm D call. The CDR3 totals 14 residues. Germline CDR1 reads MNHEY; CDR2 reads SMNVEV (reference sequence). The V gene lost 5 bases and the J gene lost 0 bases, with 8 bases spanning the gap. The chain's CDR3 is CASSPLSSGNTIYF. As DNA, the CDR3 is TGTGCCAGCAGTCCCCTCAGCTCTGGAAACACCATATATTTT.

The CDR3 nucleotides read TGTGCCACCAGCAGAGATCGACCCAGACAAGAGACCCAGTACTTC. Amino acids: CATSRDRPRQETQYF. This rearrangement joins TRBV15 to TRBJ2-5; the D is unclear. Per germline, CDR1 LNHNV and CDR2 YYDKDF (reference sequence). This CDR3 is built from 15 residues. Trimming removed 0 bases from V and 2 bases from J, with 10 bases in between.

The chain carries TRBV27 and TRBJ2-7; unclear D gene. The V gene's germline CDR1 is MNHEY and CDR2 SMNVEV (reference sequence). This CDR3 contains 15 residues. Trimming cost V 1 base and J 1 base, with 11 bases left between them. CDR3 coding DNA: TGTGCCAGCAGTTTATTGGGCGGAACTTCCTACGAGCAGTACTTC. Protein sequence: CASSLLGGTSYEQYF.

The chain uses TRBV30 and TRBJ1-2; D is perhaps TRBD1 (5 bases). Germline CDR1 GTSNPN, CDR2 SVGIG (reference sequence). The V gene lost 1 base and the J gene lost 8 bases, with 11 bases spanning the gap. The CDR3 has 12 residues. The chain's CDR3 is CAWSGGAGGYTF. For the CDR3, the DNA is TGTGCCTGGAGTGGAGGGGCCGGGGGCTACACCTTC.

The V call is TRBV6-5, the J call TRBJ1-2; D gene uncertain. V lost 6 bases to trimming and J lost 3 bases, with 8 bases between them. CDR3 length: 12 amino acids. Germline assignment: CDR1 MNHEY and CDR2 SVGAGI. The CDR3: CASSPGYYGYTF. CDR3 DNA sequence: TGTGCCAGCAGCCCCGGATACTATGGCTACACCTTC.

J is TRBJ2-7 and V is TRBV30; perhaps TRBD2 as D (5 bases). The CDR3 spans 14 residues. Trimming stripped 0 bases from V and 3 bases from J, with 12 bases between. CDR1 and CDR2 from the germline V gene are GTSNPN and SVGIG (reference sequence). The CDR3 coding sequence is TGTGCCTGGAGTGTTCTAGGAGGAGGCTACGAGCAGTACTTC. Translated: CAWSVLGGGYEQYF.

The rearrangement links TRBV6-5 to TRBJ2-7; possibly TRBD1 for D (5 bases). V was cut by 6 bases and J by 10 bases, with 16 bases left in between. The CDR3 contains 12 residues. The germline gives CDR1 MNHEY, CDR2 SVGAGI. The CDR3 here is CASSTGGGFQYF. DNA for the CDR3: TGTGCCAGCAGCACAGGTGGCGGCTTTCAGTACTTC.

The rearrangement uses TRBV10-3 and TRBJ1-1; D is unresolved. V shed 2 bases and J shed 1 base, with 14 bases lying between them. CDR1 ENHRY and CDR2 SYGVKD come from the germline V gene. This CDR3 has 16 amino acids. The DNA of the CDR3 is TGTGCCATCAGTGAGCAAGGAGGACTTCCGAACACTGAAGCTTTCTTT. This sequence encodes CAISEQGGLPNTEAFF.

CDR3 in DNA: TGTGCCAGCAGCTTAAAAGGTAGACAATTCAAAAACATTCAGTACTTC. It codes for CASSLKGRQFKNIQYF. The chain couples TRBV7-3 to TRBJ2-4; no definite D call. This CDR3 has 16 amino acids. Trimming cost V 1 base and J 3 bases, with 13 bases left between them. Looked up from germline, CDR1 is SGHTA and CDR2 is FQGTGA.

The V call is TRBV6-1, the J call TRBJ2-3, with D unclear. V was shortened by 3 bases and J by 2 bases, with 12 bases between the two germline ends. Germline V gene lookup returns CDR1 MNHNS and CDR2 SASEGT. The CDR3 totals 15 residues. The CDR3 DNA reads as TGTGCCAGCAGTGATGACGACCTAAACACAGATACGCAGTATTTT. Translation: CASSDDDLNTDTQYF.

This chain connects TRBV5-1 to TRBJ1-2; 8 bases are a match to TRBD1. Losses at the gene ends were 3 bases for V and 5 bases for J; bases not matched to a gene: 15. Germline V gives CDR1 SGHRS, CDR2 YFSETQ. The CDR3 is made up of 17 amino acids. CDR3 residues: CASSWTGREWGRYGYTF. Here the CDR3 DNA reads TGCGCCAGCAGCTGGACAGGGAGGGAGTGGGGACGATATGGCTACACCTTC.

The V gene is TRBV7-3, the J gene TRBJ1-6, with TRBD1 matching 10 bases. J gave up 5 bases and V 5 bases, and 3 bases lay outside the gene matches. Germline assignment: CDR1 SGHTA and CDR2 FQGTGA. CDR3 length: 15 residues. The CDR3 region is CASSKGTGDNSPLHF. Here the CDR3 DNA reads TGTGCCAGCAGCAAGGGGACAGGGGATAATTCACCCCTCCACTTT. Combining the CDR3 with reference TRBV7-3 and TRBJ1-6 gives the whole variable domain GAGVSQTPSNKVTEKGKYVELRCDPISGHTALYWYRQSLGQGPEFLIYFQGTGAADDSGLPNDRFFAVRPEGSVSTLKIQRTERGDSAVYLCASSKGTGDNSPLHFGNGTRLTVT.

This rearrangement joins TRBV7-6 to TRBJ2-7, with D possibly matching TRBD1 (6 bases). Germline CDR1 SGHVS, CDR2 FNYEAQ. CDR3 length: 13 residues. V gave up 3 bases and J gave up 6 bases, with 12 bases separating them. The CDR3 sequence: CASSFSRGREQYF. CDR3 in DNA: TGTGCCAGCAGCTTCAGCAGGGGTCGCGAGCAGTACTTC.

This clone has just one count. The chain combines TRBV7-3 with TRBJ1-1, with unresolved D. The germline V and J ends were trimmed by 3 bases and 3 bases, with 8 bases remaining between them. Looked up from germline, CDR1 is SGHTA and CDR2 is FQGTGA. The CDR3 is 13 residues long. The CDR3 sequence is CASSLGVYTEAFF. The CDR3 region has the DNA TGTGCCAGCAGCTTGGGCGTATACACTGAAGCTTTCTTT.

The chain has TRBV4-2 and TRBJ2-1; D tentatively fits TRBD1 or TRBD2 (5 bases each). Germline V lookup: CDR1 LGHNA, CDR2 YNFKEQ. The CDR3 is made up of 14 amino acids. Trimming stripped 0 bases from V and 9 bases from J, with 12 bases between. CDR3 loop: CASSQDNGAREQFF. CDR3 coding DNA: TGTGCCAGCAGCCAAGATAACGGGGCACGTGAGCAGTTCTTC.

CDR3 sequence reads: CAWSALSGANVLTF. The CDR3 coding sequence is TGTGCCTGGAGTGCACTCTCTGGGGCCAACGTCCTGACTTTC. This chain connects TRBV30 to TRBJ2-6; D ambiguous. The germline V gene encodes CDR1 GTSNPN and CDR2 SVGIG (reference sequence). This CDR3 is 14 amino acids long. The germline V and J ends were trimmed by 1 base and 0 bases, with 4 bases remaining between them.

The chain carries TRBV6-1 and TRBJ1-5, with D perhaps TRBD1 (5 bases). The V end was cut by 6 bases, the J end by 7 bases, with 13 bases between. Germline CDR1 reads MNHNS; CDR2 reads SASEGT. There are 13 residues in the CDR3. CDR3 coding DNA: TGTGCCAGCAGGGATGGACAAGACCAGCCCCAGCATTTT. The encoded protein is CASRDGQDQPQHF.